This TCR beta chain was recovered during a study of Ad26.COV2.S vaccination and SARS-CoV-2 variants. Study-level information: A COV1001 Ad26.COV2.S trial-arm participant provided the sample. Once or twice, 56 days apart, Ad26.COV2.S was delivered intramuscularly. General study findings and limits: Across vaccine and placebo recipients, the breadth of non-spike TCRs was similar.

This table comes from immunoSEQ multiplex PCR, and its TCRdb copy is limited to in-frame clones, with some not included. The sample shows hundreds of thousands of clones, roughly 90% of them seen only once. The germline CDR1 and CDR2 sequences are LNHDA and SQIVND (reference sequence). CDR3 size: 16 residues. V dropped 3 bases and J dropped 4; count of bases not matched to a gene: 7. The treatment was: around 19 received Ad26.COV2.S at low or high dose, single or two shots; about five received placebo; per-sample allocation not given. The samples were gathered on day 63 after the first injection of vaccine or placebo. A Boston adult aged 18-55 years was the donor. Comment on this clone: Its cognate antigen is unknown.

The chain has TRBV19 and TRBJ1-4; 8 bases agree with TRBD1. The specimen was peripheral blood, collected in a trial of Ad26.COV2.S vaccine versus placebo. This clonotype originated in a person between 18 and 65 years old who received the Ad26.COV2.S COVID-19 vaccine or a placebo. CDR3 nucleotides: TGTGCCAGTAGTATGGGTCTCACAGGGGGTAATGAAAAACTGTTTTTT. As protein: CASSMGLTGGNEKLFF.